This T cell receptor beta chain stems from a study of shared T cell receptors in the human thymus. Some clones are missing from TCRdb's copy, which holds only in-frame ones; the method was immunoSEQ multiplex PCR. The sample lists hundreds of thousands of clones, roughly 90% occurring once. These data were likewise used in another study, on human thymus T cells. That source reports: It was healthy Finnish infants having corrective surgery for congenital heart defects who were the donors. Corrective heart surgery yielded the resections from which the thymus tissue came.

This clonotype originated in a boy less than two years old with a congenital heart defect. The sequenced sample consisted of thymocytes.

Written as DNA, the CDR3 is TGCGCCAGCAGCCAAGATTTGGTGGCGGGAAGGGGCCCATGGACCGGGGAGCTGTTTTTT. Its translation is CASSQDLVAGRGPWTGELFF. J is TRBJ2-2 and V is TRBV4-3; tentatively, D is TRBD2 (6 bases). The V end lost 0 bases, the J end lost 5 bases, and 25 bases lay between the germline ends. Germline CDR1 is LGHNA and CDR2 is YSLEER. The CDR3 is 20 residues long.